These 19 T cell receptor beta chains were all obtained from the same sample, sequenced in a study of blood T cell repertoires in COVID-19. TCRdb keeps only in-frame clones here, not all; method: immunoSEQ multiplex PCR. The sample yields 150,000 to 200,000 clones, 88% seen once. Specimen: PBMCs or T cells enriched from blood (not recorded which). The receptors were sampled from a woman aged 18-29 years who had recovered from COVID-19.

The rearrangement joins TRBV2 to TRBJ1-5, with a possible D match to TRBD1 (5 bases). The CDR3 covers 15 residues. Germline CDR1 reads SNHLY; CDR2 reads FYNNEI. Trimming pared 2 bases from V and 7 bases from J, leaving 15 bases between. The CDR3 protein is CASSETWGGAQPQHF. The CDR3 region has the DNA TGTGCCAGCAGTGAAACGTGGGGGGGTGCGCAGCCCCAGCATTTT.

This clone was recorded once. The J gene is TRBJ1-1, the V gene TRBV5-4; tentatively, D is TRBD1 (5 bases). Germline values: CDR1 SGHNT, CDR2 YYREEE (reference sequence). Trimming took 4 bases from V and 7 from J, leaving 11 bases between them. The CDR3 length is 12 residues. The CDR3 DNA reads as TGTGCCAGCAGCGCGGGGACGGTTGAAGCTTTCTTT. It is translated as CASSAGTVEAFF.

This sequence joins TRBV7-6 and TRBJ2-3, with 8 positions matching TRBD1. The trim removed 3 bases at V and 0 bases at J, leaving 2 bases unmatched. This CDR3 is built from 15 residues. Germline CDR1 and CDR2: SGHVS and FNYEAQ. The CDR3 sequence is CASSFRDRSTDTQYF. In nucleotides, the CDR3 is TGTGCCAGCAGCTTCCGGGACAGGAGCACAGATACGCAGTATTTT.

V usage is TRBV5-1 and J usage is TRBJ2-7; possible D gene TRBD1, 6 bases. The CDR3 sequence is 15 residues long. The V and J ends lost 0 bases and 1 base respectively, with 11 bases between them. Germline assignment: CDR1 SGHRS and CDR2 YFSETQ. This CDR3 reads CASSLAQGTSYEQYF. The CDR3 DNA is TGCGCCAGCAGCTTGGCCCAGGGGACGTCCTACGAGCAGTACTTC.

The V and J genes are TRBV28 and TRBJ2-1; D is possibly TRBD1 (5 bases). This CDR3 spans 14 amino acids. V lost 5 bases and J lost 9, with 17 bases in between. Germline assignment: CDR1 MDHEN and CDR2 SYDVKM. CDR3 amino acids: CASSVVGRVGEQFF. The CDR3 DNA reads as TGTGCCAGCAGTGTTGTGGGGCGAGTAGGTGAGCAGTTCTTC.

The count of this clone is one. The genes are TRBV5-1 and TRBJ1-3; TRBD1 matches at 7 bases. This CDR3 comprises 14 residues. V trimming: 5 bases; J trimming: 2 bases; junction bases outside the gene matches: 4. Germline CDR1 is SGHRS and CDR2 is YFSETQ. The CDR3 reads CASRSTGAGNTIYF. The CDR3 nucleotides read TGCGCCAGCAGATCTACAGGGGCTGGAAACACCATATATTTT.

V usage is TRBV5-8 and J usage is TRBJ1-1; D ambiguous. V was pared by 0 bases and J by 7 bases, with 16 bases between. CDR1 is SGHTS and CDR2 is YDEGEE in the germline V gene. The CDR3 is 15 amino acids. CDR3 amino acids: CASSLVREMGSEAFF. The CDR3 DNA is TGTGCCAGCAGCTTGGTTCGGGAAATGGGGAGTGAAGCTTTCTTT. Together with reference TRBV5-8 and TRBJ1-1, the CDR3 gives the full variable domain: EAGVTQSPTHLIKTRGQQATLRCSPISGHTSVYWYQQALGLGLQFLLWYDEGEERNRGNFPPRFSGRQFPNYSSELNVNALELEDSALYLCASSLVREMGSEAFFGQGTRLTVV.

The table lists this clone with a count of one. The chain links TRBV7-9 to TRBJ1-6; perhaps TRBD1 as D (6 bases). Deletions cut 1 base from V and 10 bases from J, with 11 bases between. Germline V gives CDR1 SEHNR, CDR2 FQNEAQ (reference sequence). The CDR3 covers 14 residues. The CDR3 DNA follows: TGTGCCAGCAGCTTAGAACAGGGAAGATCACCCCTCCACTTT. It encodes CASSLEQGRSPLHF.

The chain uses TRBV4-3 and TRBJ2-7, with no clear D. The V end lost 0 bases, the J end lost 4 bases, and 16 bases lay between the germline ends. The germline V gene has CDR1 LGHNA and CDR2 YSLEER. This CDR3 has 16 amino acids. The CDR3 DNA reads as TGCGCCAGCAGCCAAGATAACGGTTTCCTTCAATACGAGCAGTACTTC. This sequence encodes CASSQDNGFLQYEQYF.

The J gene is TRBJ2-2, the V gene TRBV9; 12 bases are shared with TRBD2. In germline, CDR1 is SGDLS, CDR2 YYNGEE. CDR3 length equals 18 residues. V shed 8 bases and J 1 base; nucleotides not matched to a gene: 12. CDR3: CASTVDASGRGNTGELFF. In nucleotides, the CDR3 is TGTGCCAGTACCGTCGACGCTAGCGGGAGGGGGAACACCGGGGAGCTGTTTTTT.

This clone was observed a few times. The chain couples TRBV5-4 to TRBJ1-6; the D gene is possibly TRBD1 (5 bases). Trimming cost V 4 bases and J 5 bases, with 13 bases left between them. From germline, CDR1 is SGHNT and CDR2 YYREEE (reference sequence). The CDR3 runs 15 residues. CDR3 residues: CASSASLRDNSPLHF. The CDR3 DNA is TGTGCCAGCAGCGCGTCCCTCAGGGATAATTCACCCCTCCACTTT.

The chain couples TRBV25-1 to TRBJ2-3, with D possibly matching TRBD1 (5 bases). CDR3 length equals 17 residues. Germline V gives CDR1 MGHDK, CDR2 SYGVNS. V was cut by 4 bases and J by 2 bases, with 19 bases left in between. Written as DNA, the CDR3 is TGTGCCAGCAGTGCACAGGCGCTTGGGATTAACACAGATACGCAGTATTTT. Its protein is CASSAQALGINTDTQYF.

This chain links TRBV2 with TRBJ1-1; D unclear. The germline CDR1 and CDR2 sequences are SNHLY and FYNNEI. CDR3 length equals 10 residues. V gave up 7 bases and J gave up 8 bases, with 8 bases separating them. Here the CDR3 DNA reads TGTGCCAGCATACAGACGGAAGCTTTCTTT. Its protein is CASIQTEAFF. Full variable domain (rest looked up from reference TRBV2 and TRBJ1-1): EPEVTQTPSHQVTQMGQEVILRCVPISNHLYFYWYRQILGQKVEFLVSFYNNEISEKSEIFDDQFSVERPDGSNFTLKIRSTKLEDSAMYFCASIQTEAFFGQGTRLTVV.

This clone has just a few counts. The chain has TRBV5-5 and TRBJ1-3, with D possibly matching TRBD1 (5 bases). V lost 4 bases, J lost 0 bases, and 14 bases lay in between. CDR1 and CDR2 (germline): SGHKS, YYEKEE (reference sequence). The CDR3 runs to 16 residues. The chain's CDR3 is CASSIGTLSSGNTIYF. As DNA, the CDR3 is TGTGCCAGCAGCATAGGGACTTTGAGCTCTGGAAACACCATATATTTT.

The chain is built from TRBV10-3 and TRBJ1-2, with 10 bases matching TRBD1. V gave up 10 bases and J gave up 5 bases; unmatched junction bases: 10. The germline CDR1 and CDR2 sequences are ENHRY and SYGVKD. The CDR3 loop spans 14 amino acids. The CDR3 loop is CASGAGTGDYGYTF. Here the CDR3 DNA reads TGTGCCAGCGGGGCCGGGACAGGGGATTATGGCTACACCTTC.

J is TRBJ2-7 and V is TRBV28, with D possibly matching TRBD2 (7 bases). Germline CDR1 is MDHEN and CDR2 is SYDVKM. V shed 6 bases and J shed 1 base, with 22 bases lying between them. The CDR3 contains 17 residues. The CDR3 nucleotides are TGTGCCAGCAGCCCCCCGGGAACGGGGGGACAATCCTACGAGCAGTACTTC. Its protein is CASSPPGTGGQSYEQYF.

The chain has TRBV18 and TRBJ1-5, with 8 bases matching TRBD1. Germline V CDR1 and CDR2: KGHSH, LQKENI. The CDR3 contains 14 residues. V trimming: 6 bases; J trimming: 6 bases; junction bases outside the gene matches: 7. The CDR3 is CASSARTGPQPQHF. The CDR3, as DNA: TGTGCCAGCTCGGCACGGACAGGGCCTCAGCCCCAGCATTTT.

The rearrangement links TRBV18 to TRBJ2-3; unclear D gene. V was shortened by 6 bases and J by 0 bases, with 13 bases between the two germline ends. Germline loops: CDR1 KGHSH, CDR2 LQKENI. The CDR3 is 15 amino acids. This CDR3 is CASSRDGYSTDTQYF. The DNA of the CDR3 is TGTGCCAGCTCCCGAGACGGGTATAGCACAGATACGCAGTATTTT. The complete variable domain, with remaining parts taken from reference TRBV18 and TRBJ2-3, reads NAGVMQNPRHLVRRRGQEARLRCSPMKGHSHVYWYRQLPEEGLKFMVYLQKENIIDESGMPKERFSAEFPKEGPSILRIQQVVRGDSAAYFCASSRDGYSTDTQYFGPGTRLTVL.

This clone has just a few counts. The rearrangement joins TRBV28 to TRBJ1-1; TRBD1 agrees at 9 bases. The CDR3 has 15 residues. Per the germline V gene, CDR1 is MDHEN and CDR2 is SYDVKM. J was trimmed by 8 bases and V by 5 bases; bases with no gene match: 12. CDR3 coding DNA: TGTGCCAGCAGTCCGAGGGACAGGGATCTTTCCGAAGCTTTCTTT. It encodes CASSPRDRDLSEAFF.